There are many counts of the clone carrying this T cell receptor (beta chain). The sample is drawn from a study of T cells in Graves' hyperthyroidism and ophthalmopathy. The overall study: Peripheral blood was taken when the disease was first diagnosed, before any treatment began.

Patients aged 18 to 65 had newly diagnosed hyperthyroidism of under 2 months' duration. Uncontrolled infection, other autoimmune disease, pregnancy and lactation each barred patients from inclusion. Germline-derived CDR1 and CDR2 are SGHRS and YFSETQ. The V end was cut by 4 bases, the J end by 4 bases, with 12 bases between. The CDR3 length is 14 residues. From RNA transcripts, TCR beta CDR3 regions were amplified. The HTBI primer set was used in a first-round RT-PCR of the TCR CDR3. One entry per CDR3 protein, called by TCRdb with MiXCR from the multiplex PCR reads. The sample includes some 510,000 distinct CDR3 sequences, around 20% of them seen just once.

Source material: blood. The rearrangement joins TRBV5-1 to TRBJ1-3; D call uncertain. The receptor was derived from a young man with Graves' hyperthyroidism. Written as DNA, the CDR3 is TGCGCCAGCAGCCCGACAAAGGCCGGAAACACCATATATTTT. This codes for CASSPTKAGNTIYF.